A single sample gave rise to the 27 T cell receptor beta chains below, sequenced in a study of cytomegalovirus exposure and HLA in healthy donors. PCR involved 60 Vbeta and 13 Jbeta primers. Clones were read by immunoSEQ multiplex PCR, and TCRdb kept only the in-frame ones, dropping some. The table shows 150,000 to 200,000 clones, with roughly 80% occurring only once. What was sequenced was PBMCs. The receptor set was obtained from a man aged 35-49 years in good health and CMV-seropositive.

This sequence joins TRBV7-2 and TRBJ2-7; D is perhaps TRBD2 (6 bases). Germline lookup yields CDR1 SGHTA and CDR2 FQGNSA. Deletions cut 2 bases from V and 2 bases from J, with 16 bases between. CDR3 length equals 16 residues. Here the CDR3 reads CASSLRPAGRPYEQYF. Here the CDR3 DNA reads TGTGCCAGCAGCTTAAGGCCGGCGGGGAGACCCTACGAGCAGTACTTC.

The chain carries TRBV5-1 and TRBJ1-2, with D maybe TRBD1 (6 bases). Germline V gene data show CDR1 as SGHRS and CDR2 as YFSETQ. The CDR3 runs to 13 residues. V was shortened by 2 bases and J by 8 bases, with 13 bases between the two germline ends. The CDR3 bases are TGCGCCAGCAGCTTAGAACAGGGACGGGGCTACACCTTC. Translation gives CASSLEQGRGYTF.

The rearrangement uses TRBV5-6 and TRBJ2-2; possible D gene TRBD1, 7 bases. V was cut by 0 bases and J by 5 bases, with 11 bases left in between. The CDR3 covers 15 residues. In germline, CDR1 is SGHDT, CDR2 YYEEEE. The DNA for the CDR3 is TGTGCCAGCAGCTTGGTGGCAGGGGGGACCGGGGAGCTGTTTTTT. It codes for CASSLVAGGTGELFF.

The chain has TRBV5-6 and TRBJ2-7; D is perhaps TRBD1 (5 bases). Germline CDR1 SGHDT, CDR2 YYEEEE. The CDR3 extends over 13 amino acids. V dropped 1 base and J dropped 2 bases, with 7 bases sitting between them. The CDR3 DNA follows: TGTGCCAGCAGCTTGAGGGGTCCCTACGAGCAGTACTTC. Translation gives CASSLRGPYEQYF.

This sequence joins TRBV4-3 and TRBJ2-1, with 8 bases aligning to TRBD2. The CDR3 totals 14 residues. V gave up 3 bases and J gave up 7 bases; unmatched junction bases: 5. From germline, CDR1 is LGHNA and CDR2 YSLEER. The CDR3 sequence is CASSQRGLGNEQFF. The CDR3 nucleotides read TGCGCCAGCAGCCAGCGGGGACTAGGGAATGAGCAGTTCTTC.

The CDR3 DNA is TGTGCCAGTAGTGCGGGGCGCGCTGGAAACACCATATATTTT. This sequence encodes CASSAGRAGNTIYF. The chain links TRBV19 to TRBJ1-3; a weak D match, TRBD1 (5 bases). V shed 5 bases and J shed 2 bases, with 10 bases lying between them. There are 14 residues in the CDR3. CDR1 LNHDA and CDR2 SQIVND come from the germline V gene (reference sequence).

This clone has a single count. The CDR3 is CASAGLAGSSGETQYF. The DNA for the CDR3 is TGTGCCAGCGCGGGACTAGCGGGATCCTCCGGAGAGACCCAGTACTTC. The genes are TRBV2 and TRBJ2-5; TRBD2 agrees at 13 bases. The CDR3 spans 16 residues. CDR1 is SNHLY and CDR2 is FYNNEI in the germline V gene. V was pared by 8 bases and J by 4 bases, with 10 bases of the junction left unmatched. Filled out from reference TRBV2 and TRBJ2-5, the complete variable domain reads EPEVTQTPSHQVTQMGQEVILRCVPISNHLYFYWYRQILGQKVEFLVSFYNNEISEKSEIFDDQFSVERPDGSNFTLKIRSTKLEDSAMYFCASAGLAGSSGETQYFGPGTRLLVL.

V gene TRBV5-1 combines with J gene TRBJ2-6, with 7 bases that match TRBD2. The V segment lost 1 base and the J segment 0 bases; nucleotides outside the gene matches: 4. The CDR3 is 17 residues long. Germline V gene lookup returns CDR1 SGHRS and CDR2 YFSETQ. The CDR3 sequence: CASSLRSGGSGANVLTF. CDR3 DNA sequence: TGCGCCAGCAGCTTGAGATCGGGGGGCTCTGGGGCCAACGTCCTGACTTTC.

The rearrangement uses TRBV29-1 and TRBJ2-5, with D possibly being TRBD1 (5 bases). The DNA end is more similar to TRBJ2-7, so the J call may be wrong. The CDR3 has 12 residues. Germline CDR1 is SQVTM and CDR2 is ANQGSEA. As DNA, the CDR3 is TGCAGCGTTACCCAGGGATCCCACGAGCAGTACTTC. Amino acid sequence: CSVTQGSHEQYF.

CDR3 region: CASSDQGGGYTF. The CDR3 region has the DNA TGTGCCAGCAGCGATCAGGGTGGCGGCTACACCTTC. The chain has TRBV11-3 and TRBJ1-2, with D tentatively TRBD1 (5 bases). The germline V gene encodes CDR1 SGHNT and CDR2 YENEEA. This CDR3 has 12 residues. V was cut by 5 bases and J by 8 bases, with 12 bases left in between. Filled out from reference TRBV11-3 and TRBJ1-2, the complete variable domain reads EAGVVQSPRYKIIEKKQPVAFWCNPISGHNTLYWYLQNLGQGPELLIRYENEEAVDDSQLPKDRFSAERLKGVDSTLKIQPAELGDSAVYLCASSDQGGGYTFGSGTRLTVV.

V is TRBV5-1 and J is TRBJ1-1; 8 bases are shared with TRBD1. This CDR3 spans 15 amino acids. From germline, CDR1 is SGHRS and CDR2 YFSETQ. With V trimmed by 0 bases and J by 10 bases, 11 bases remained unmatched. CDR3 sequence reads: CASSLGDGQGRGAFF. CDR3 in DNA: TGCGCCAGCAGCTTGGGGGACGGACAGGGACGAGGAGCTTTCTTT.

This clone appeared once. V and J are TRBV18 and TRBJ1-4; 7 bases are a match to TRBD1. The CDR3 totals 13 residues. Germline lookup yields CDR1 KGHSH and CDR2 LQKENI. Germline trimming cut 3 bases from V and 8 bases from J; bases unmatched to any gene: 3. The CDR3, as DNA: TGTGCCAGCTCACCGGCGGGACAGGAAAAACTGTTTTTT. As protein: CASSPAGQEKLFF.

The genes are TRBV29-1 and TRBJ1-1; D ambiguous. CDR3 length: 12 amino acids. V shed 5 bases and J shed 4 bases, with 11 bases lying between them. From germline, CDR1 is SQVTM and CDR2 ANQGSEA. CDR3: CSVQRLGTEAFF. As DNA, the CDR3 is TGCAGCGTTCAGCGCCTCGGCACTGAAGCTTTCTTT.

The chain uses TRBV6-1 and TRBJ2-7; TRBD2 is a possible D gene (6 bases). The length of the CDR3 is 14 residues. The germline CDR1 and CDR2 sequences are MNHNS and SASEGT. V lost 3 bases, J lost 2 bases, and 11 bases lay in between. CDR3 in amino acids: CASSDARRAYEQYF. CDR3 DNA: TGTGCCAGCAGTGATGCCCGGAGGGCCTACGAGCAGTACTTC.

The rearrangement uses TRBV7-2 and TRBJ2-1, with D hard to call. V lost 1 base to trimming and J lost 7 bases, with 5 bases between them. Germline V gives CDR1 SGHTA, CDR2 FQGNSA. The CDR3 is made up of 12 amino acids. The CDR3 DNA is TGTGCCAGCAGCTTAGACCTAAATGAGCAGTTCTTC. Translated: CASSLDLNEQFF.

As DNA, the CDR3 is TGCGCCAGCAGTGGTCCGACGGGGTTGGAGTACTTC. As protein: CASSGPTGLEYF. The V and J genes are TRBV10-1 and TRBJ2-7, with D possibly being TRBD2 (5 bases). Germline assignment: CDR1 WNHNN and CDR2 SYGVQD (reference sequence). Between the trimmed V and J ends, which lost 4 bases and 11 bases, there was a span of 15 bases. The CDR3 spans 12 residues.

CDR3 amino acids: CASSQVGGAYNEQFF. CDR3 nucleotides: TGCGCCAGCAGCCAAGTAGGGGGGGCGTACAATGAGCAGTTCTTC. This rearrangement joins TRBV4-1 to TRBJ2-1, with D perhaps matching TRBD2 (7 bases). Trimming left V 1 base short and J 4 bases short, with 11 bases between. Germline CDR1 is MGHRA and CDR2 is YSYEKL. CDR3 size: 15 residues.

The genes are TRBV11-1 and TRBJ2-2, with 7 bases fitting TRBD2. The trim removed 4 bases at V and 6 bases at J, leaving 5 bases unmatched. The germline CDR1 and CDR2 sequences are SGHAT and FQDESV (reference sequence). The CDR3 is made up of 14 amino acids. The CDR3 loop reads CASSYGGGAGELFF. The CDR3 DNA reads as TGTGCCAGCAGCTATGGGGGGGGAGCCGGGGAGCTGTTTTTT.

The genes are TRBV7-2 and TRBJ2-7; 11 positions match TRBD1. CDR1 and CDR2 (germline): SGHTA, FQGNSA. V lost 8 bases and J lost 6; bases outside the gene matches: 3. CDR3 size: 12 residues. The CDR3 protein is CASRDRGSEQYF. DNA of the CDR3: TGTGCCAGCCGGGACAGGGGGAGCGAGCAGTACTTC.

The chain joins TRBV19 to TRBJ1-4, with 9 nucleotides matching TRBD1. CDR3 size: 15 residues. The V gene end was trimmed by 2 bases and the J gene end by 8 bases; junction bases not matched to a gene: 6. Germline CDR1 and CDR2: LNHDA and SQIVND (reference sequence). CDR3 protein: CASSIMGQGGEKLFF. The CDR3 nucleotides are TGTGCCAGTAGTATAATGGGACAGGGAGGAGAAAAACTGTTTTTT.

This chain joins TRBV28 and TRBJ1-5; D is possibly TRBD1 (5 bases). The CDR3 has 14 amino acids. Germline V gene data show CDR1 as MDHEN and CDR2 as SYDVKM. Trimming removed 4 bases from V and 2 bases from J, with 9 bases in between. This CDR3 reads CASSYGGGNQPQHF. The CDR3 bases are TGTGCCAGCAGTTACGGAGGGGGCAATCAGCCCCAGCATTTT.

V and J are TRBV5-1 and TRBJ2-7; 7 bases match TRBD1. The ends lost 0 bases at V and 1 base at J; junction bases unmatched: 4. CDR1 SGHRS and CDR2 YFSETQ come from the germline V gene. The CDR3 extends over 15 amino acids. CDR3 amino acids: CASSLEQGLSYEQYF. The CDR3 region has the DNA TGCGCCAGCAGCTTGGAACAGGGGTTATCCTACGAGCAGTACTTC.

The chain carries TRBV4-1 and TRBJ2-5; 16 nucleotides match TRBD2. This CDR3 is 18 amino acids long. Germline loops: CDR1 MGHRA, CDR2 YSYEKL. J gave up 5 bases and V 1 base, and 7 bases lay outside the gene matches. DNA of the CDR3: TGCGCCAGCAGCCAAGGGGGGACTAGCGGGGGGGCGACGGAGACCCAGTACTTC. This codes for CASSQGGTSGGATETQYF.

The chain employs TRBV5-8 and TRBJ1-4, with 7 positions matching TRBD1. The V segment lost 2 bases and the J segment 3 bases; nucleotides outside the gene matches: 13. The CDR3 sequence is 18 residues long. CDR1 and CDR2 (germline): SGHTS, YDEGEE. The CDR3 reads CASSFGQDSQAANEKLFF. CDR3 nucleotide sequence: TGTGCCAGCAGCTTCGGACAGGACTCCCAGGCGGCTAATGAAAAACTGTTTTTT.

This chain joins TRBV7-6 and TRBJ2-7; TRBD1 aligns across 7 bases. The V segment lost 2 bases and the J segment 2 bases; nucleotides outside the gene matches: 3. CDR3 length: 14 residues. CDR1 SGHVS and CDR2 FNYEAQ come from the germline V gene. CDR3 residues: CASSLRDSPYEQYF. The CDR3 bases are TGTGCCAGCAGCTTAAGGGACAGTCCCTACGAGCAGTACTTC. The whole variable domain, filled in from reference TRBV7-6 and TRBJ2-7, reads GAGVSQSPRYKVTKRGQDVALRCDPISGHVSLYWYRQALGQGPEFLTYFNYEAQQDKSGLPNDRFSAERPEGSISTLTIQRTEQRDSAMYRCASSLRDSPYEQYFGPGTRLTVT.

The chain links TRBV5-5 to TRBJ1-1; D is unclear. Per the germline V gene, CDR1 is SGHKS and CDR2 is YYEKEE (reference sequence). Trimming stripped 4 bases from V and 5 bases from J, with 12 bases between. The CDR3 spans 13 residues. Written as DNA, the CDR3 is TGTGCCAGCAGCGCACGGGGTTTTACTGAAGCTTTCTTT. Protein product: CASSARGFTEAFF.

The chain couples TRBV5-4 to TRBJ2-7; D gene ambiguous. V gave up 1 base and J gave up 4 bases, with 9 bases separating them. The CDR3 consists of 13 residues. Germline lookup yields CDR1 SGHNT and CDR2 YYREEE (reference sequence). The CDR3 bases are TGTGCCAGCAGCTTGAATGCAGGTTACGAGCAGTACTTC. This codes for CASSLNAGYEQYF.